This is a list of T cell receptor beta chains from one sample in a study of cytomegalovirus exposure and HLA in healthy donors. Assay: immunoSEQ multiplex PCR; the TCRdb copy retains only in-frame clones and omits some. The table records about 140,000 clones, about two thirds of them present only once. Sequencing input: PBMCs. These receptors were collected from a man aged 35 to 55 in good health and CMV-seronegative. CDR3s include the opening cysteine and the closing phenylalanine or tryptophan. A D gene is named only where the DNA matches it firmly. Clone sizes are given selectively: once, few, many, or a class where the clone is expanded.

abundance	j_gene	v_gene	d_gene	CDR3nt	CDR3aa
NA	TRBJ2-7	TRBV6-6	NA	TGTGCCAGCACCCCCGGGGGAGGAGCTAACGAGCAGTACTTC	CASTPGGGANEQYF
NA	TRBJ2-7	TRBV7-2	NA	TGTGCCAGCAGCCAATTGGGACATTCCTACGAGCAGTACTTC	CASSQLGHSYEQYF
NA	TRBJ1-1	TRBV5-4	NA	TGTGCCAGCAACCTCGGACAGCAGAACACTGAAGCTTTCTTT	CASNLGQQNTEAFF
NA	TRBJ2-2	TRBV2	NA	TGTGCCAGCAGTGAACGCGGGGAGCTGTTTTTT	CASSERGELFF
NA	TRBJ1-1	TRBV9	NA	TGTGCCAGCAGCGTAGACTTAATGGGGCGTAACACTGAAGCTTTCTTT	CASSVDLMGRNTEAFF
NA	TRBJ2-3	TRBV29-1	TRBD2	TGCAGCGCCTCGGGTCTAGCGGGCATTAGCACAGATACGCAGTATTTT	CSASGLAGISTDTQYF
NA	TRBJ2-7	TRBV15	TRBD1	TGTGCCACCAGCAAGGAACAGGGGCCCTACGAGCAGTACTTC	CATSKEQGPYEQYF
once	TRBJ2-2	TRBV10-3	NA	TGTGCCATCGGCGGCCGAACGGGCACCGGGGAGCTGTTTTTT	CAIGGRTGTGELFF
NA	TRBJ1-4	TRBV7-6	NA	TGTGCCAGCAGCTTTGGACAGAATAATGAAAAACTGTTTTTT	CASSFGQNNEKLFF
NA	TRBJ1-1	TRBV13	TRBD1	TGTGCCAGCAGCCCGACCCCACAGGGGGTGAACACTGAAGCTTTCTTT	CASSPTPQGVNTEAFF
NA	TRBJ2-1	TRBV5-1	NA	TGCGCCAGCAGCTTGGGACACACCCCGGACAATGAGCAGTTCTTC	CASSLGHTPDNEQFF
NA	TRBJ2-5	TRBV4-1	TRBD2	TGCGCCAGCAGCCAAGTATTAAGTCTAGCGGATCAAGAGACCCAGTACTTC	CASSQVLSLADQETQYF
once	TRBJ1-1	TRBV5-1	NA	TGCGCCAGCAGCTTGAGGTCAGGGGCGACTGAAACTGAAGCTTTCTTT	CASSLRSGATETEAFF
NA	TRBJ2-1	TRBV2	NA	TGTGCCAGCAGTACTGGACAGAGCTCCTACAATGAGCAGTTCTTC	CASSTGQSSYNEQFF
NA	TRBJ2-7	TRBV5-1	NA	TGCGCCAGCAGCATCCGTCCCTATCCCTACGAGCAGTACTTC	CASSIRPYPYEQYF
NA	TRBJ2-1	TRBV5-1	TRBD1	TGCGCCAGCAGCCTTTTGATGGGACAGAACAATGAGCAGTTCTTC	CASSLLMGQNNEQFF
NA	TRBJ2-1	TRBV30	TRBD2	TGTGCCTGGAGGGGGTCTCCGCTAGCGGGAGGGCCATATGAGCAGTTCTTC	CAWRGSPLAGGPYEQFF
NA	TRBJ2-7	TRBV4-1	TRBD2	TGCGCCAGCAGCCAGCTAGCGGAAAGCTCCTACGAGCAGTACTTC	CASSQLAESSYEQYF
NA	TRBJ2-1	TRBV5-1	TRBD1	TGCGCCAGCAGCCCCCGGACAGGGACCTCCTACAATGAGCAGTTCTTC	CASSPRTGTSYNEQFF
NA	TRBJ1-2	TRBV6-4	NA	TGTGCCAGCCGGGAGACGGCCTTCGGGGGCTACACCTTC	CASRETAFGGYTF
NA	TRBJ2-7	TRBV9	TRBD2	TGTGCCAGCAGCGGAGCTATAGCGGGAGCGCCCTACGAGCAGTACTTC	CASSGAIAGAPYEQYF
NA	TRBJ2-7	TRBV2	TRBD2	TGTGCCAGCTCGCTCCTGCCCGGGAGGGGCGAGCAGTACTTC	CASSLLPGRGEQYF